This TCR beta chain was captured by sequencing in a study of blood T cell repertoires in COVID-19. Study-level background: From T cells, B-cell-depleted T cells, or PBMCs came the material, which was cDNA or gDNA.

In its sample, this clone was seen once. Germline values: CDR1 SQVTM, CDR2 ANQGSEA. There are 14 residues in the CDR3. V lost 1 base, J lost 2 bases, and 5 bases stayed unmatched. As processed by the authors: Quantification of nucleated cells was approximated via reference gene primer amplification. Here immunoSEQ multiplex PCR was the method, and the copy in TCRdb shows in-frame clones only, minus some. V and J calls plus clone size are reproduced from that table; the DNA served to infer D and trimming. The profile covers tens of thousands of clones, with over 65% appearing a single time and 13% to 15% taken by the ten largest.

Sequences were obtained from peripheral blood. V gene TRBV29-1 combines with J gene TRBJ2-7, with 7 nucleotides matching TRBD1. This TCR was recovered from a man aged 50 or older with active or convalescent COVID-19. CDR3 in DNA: TGCAGCGTTGAAGTTTCGGGACAGACCTACGAGCAGTACTTC. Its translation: CSVEVSGQTYEQYF.